These 28 T cell receptor beta chains came from one sample sequenced in a study of monozygotic twins with inflammatory bowel disease. TCRdb reprocessed the 5' RACE reads; each CDR3 protein has one entry and no DNA is given. Across 350,000 to 400,000 distinct CDR3 sequences, the top ten clones capture roughly 2.6% of the sample. Input material: blood. These TCRs come from a human donor with ulcerative colitis or Crohn's disease, or a healthy co-twin of an affected twin (not recorded which).

V is TRBV12-3 or TRBV12-4 and J is TRBJ1-2; no DNA is available, so the TRBD1 call from TCRdb remains unchecked. The CDR3 extends over 12 amino acids. The CDR3 region is CATGGQQYGYTF.

The rearrangement joins TRBV3-1 to TRBJ2-7; TCRdb lists TRBD1, though no DNA is available to test this call. CDR1 and CDR2 from the germline V gene are LGHDT and YNNKEL (reference sequence). There are 18 residues in the CDR3. CDR3: CASSQAQNRGPRAYEQYF.

The V and J genes are TRBV13 and TRBJ2-7; TCRdb gives TRBD1 as the D gene, but with no DNA this cannot be confirmed. This CDR3 comprises 14 residues. From germline, CDR1 is PRHDT and CDR2 FYEKMQ (reference sequence). This CDR3 reads CASSLMGQSYEQYF.

The CDR3 sequence: CAWSERHTEAFF. The V gene is TRBV30, the J gene TRBJ1-1. Germline values: CDR1 GTSNPN, CDR2 SVGIG (reference sequence). This CDR3 spans 12 amino acids.

The gene calls are TRBV7-9 and TRBJ2-5; TCRdb names TRBD1, which stays unverified in the absence of DNA. The germline V gene has CDR1 SEHNR and CDR2 FQNEAQ (reference sequence). CDR3 length equals 14 residues. The CDR3 region is CASSGGQGQETQYF.

The V gene is TRBV12-3 or TRBV12-4, the J gene TRBJ2-7; TCRdb calls TRBD2, which cannot be checked without DNA. This CDR3 spans 15 amino acids. CDR3 sequence: CASSPPGGRSYEQYF.

The chain recombines TRBV4-2 with TRBJ2-7; no DNA is available, so the TRBD2 call from TCRdb remains unchecked. CDR3 size: 15 residues. Germline V gene sequence: CDR1 LGHNA, CDR2 YNFKEQ. CDR3 loop: CASSPPGGIVYEQYF.

V gene TRBV29-1 combines with J gene TRBJ2-7; the D gene TCRdb calls, TRBD1, cannot be checked with no DNA. Germline CDR1 is SQVTM and CDR2 is ANQGSEA. The CDR3 totals 13 residues. CDR3: CSVGTGVSYEQYF.

J is TRBJ2-3 and V is TRBV7-3; TCRdb returns TRBD1, unconfirmable since there is no DNA. CDR3 length: 16 residues. Germline V lookup: CDR1 SGHTA, CDR2 FQGTGA. CDR3 residues: CASSSPSTPGTDTQYF.

The rearrangement uses TRBV5-1 and TRBJ2-7; TCRdb indicates TRBD2, and absent DNA this call remains unverified. The V gene's germline CDR1 is SGHRS and CDR2 YFSETQ. This CDR3 has 15 residues. The CDR3 sequence is CASSLLAGGSYEQYF.

V and J are TRBV12-3 or TRBV12-4 and TRBJ1-6; TCRdb's D call of TRBD1 is untestable without DNA. The CDR3 length is 15 residues. This CDR3 reads CASSFRTGGGSPLHF.

The rearrangement links TRBV14 to TRBJ2-2; TCRdb's D gene call, TRBD2, goes unchecked for lack of DNA. Germline CDR1 is SGHDN and CDR2 is FVKESK. The CDR3 is 18 amino acids. CDR3 amino acids: CASSQALLAGANTGELFF.

The genes are TRBV29-1 and TRBJ2-7. CDR1 SQVTM and CDR2 ANQGSEA come from the germline V gene. The CDR3 contains 14 residues. The CDR3 spells CSVEETRLGREQYF.

The chain joins TRBV5-1 to TRBJ2-2; the TCRdb D gene call, TRBD1, has no DNA to confirm it. This CDR3 is built from 16 residues. The germline CDR1 and CDR2 sequences are SGHRS and YFSETQ. The CDR3 spells CASSSGGTDHTGELFF.

V gene TRBV4-1 combines with J gene TRBJ2-7; the D call from TCRdb, TRBD1, cannot be confirmed without DNA. The length of the CDR3 is 16 residues. Germline V gene sequence: CDR1 MGHRA, CDR2 YSYEKL. The CDR3 protein is CASSPLGPGGIYEQYF.

This chain connects TRBV20-1 to TRBJ2-7; TCRdb's D call of TRBD2 is untestable without DNA. Germline CDR1 DFQATT, CDR2 SNEGSKA (reference sequence). The CDR3 length is 15 residues. CDR3 in amino acids: CSARDRSGGVYKQYF.

V usage is TRBV10-3 and J usage is TRBJ2-5; TCRdb names TRBD2, which stays unverified in the absence of DNA. The CDR3 consists of 14 residues. CDR1 and CDR2 from the germline V gene are ENHRY and SYGVKD. The chain's CDR3 is CAISRPGRGETQYF.

This chain connects TRBV12-3 or TRBV12-4 to TRBJ2-5. This CDR3 has 13 amino acids. CDR3 region: CASSLGSTTTEYF.

V usage is TRBV20-1 and J usage is TRBJ2-7; no DNA is available, so the TRBD2 call from TCRdb remains unchecked. The germline gives CDR1 DFQATT, CDR2 SNEGSKA (reference sequence). The CDR3 spans 15 residues. CDR3 sequence reads: CSATYGLAGGLEQYF.

The rearrangement joins TRBV12-3 or TRBV12-4 to TRBJ2-1; the TCRdb D gene call, TRBD2, has no DNA to confirm it. The CDR3 is 18 amino acids. The CDR3: CASSLANRIAGGQGEQFF.

The rearrangement uses TRBV9 and TRBJ2-7; TCRdb's D gene call, TRBD2, goes unchecked for lack of DNA. The CDR3 covers 14 residues. Germline lookup yields CDR1 SGDLS and CDR2 YYNGEE. CDR3 loop: CASSVGLAEYEQYF.

V is TRBV6-1 and J is TRBJ1-1. Germline-derived CDR1 and CDR2 are MNHNS and SASEGT. The CDR3 has 12 amino acids. CDR3 sequence: CASQTGITEAFF.

J is TRBJ2-1 and V is TRBV28; with no DNA, the TCRdb D assignment of TRBD1 cannot be verified. This CDR3 spans 14 amino acids. CDR1 is MDHEN and CDR2 is SYDVKM in the germline V gene. CDR3 sequence reads: CASNYPLGRGEQFF.

This chain links TRBV7-8 with TRBJ2-7; TCRdb calls TRBD2, which cannot be checked without DNA. There are 14 residues in the CDR3. Germline lookup yields CDR1 SGHVS and CDR2 FQNEAQ. The CDR3 sequence is CASSYEGPAGKQYF.

The J gene is TRBJ2-3, the V gene TRBV6-1; lacking DNA, the TRBD2 call made by TCRdb goes unchecked. CDR1 is MNHNS, CDR2 SASEGT, per germline. The CDR3 extends over 16 amino acids. CDR3 amino acids: CASSPLAGDYTDTQYF.

The chain joins TRBV7-9 to TRBJ2-2; the D gene TCRdb calls, TRBD1, cannot be checked with no DNA. Germline V CDR1 and CDR2: SEHNR, FQNEAQ (reference sequence). The CDR3 runs 15 residues. This chain's CDR3 is CASRRSGTDTGELFF.

The chain recombines TRBV20-1 with TRBJ2-3; without DNA, the TCRdb call of TRBD2 cannot be checked. Germline loops: CDR1 DFQATT, CDR2 SNEGSKA (reference sequence). There are 13 residues in the CDR3. The CDR3 reads CSASGGGPDTQYF.

The chain joins TRBV5-1 to TRBJ2-1. The CDR3 sequence is 14 residues long. Per germline, CDR1 SGHRS and CDR2 YFSETQ. CDR3 residues: CASSLIGSHNEQFF.